The rows below give T cell receptor beta chains drawn from one sample of a study of cytomegalovirus exposure and HLA in healthy donors. Produced via immunoSEQ multiplex PCR; TCRdb's table is partial and in-frame only. The table records approximately 270,000 clones, under 90% of them present only once. The specimen sequenced was PBMCs. The receptors were sampled from a girl aged 2 to 10 in good health and CMV-seronegative. The conserved cysteine and the conserved F or W are not part of the CDR3 here.

cdr3_length | j_call | v_call | cdr3_aa
13 | TRBJ2-2 | TRBV2 | ASTNRGPNTGELF
14 | - | TRBV5-1 | ASSLAPSGNPYEQY
14 | TRBJ1-5 | TRBV6-1 | ASSESTRGRRQPQH
12 | TRBJ2-7 | TRBV7-9 | ASSLNMGTYEQY
11 | TRBJ2-7 | TRBV5-4 | ASRPLAGDEQY
10 | TRBJ2-7 | TRBV2 | ASFGSSYEQY
10 | TRBJ1-2 | TRBV28 | ASRQTGVGYT
10 | TRBJ2-7 | TRBV6-6 | ASSYSGTEEY
12 | TRBJ1-2 | TRBV7-2 | ASSLVQGADGYT
11 | TRBJ2-1 | TRBV2 | ARGLADHNEQF
13 | TRBJ2-1 | TRBV5-4 | ASRPSGGAFDEQF
14 | TRBJ2-1 | TRBV6-1 | ASSGRYGTRINEQF
12 | TRBJ1-2 | TRBV28 | ASSWDRTNYGYT
14 | TRBJ2-1 | TRBV18 | ASSPEHVGTSYEQF
14 | TRBJ2-7 | TRBV9 | ASSPNPSGGAYEQY
11 | TRBJ1-5 | TRBV5-6 | ASSKGQNQPQH
9 | TRBJ2-7 | TRBV6-6 | ASSQGGGKY
11 | TRBJ1-1 | TRBV4-2 | ASSQDRRSEAF
15 | TRBJ2-1 | TRBV4-1 | ASSPMHGDRAYNEQF
12 | TRBJ2-3 | TRBV11-2 | ASSPGGWTDTQY
14 | TRBJ2-7 | TRBV5-1 | ASSLGLGAVPHEQY
14 | TRBJ2-2 | TRBV28 | ASSLYGQGSTGELF
11 | TRBJ2-7 | TRBV11-1 | ASSPGFDLEQY
13 | TRBJ1-3 | TRBV28 | ASSTHRGEGNTIY
14 | TRBJ1-6 | TRBV18 | ASSLLQGIPNSPLH
11 | TRBJ2-1 | TRBV27 | ASSTGTGREQF
12 | TRBJ1-6 | TRBV27 | ASSLMTANSPLH
14 | TRBJ2-3 | TRBV5-1 | ASSLSGAGVKDTQY
14 | TRBJ1-4 | TRBV7-2 | ASSLVGTQNNEKLF
14 | TRBJ2-5 | TRBV28 | ASSSPLRGSRETQY
11 | TRBJ2-5 | TRBV7-6 | ASSRGEPETQY
12 | - | TRBV7-8 | ASSPAGRAYEQY
14 | TRBJ1-2 | TRBV9 | ASSLPLGGSAYGYT
13 | TRBJ1-4 | TRBV4-1 | ASSLSGTQNEKLF
10 | TRBJ2-7 | TRBV5-1 | ASSPDFYEQY
14 | TRBJ2-3 | TRBV5-6 | ASSLVSSGIPDTQY
13 | TRBJ2-5 | TRBV28 | ASSPYPTGQETQY
11 | TRBJ2-1 | TRBV29-1 | SVDGAGYNEQF
13 | TRBJ1-5 | TRBV19 | ASSISIQGGQPQH
12 | TRBJ1-2 | TRBV7-9 | ASSSWGSNYGYT
14 | TRBJ2-1 | TRBV5-1 | ASSLGYTSSRGEQF
14 | TRBJ2-1 | TRBV7-9 | ASSVRLAGYNNEQF
13 | TRBJ2-5 | TRBV5-1 | ASSAWDRVGETQY
11 | TRBJ2-5 | TRBV9 | ASSVSAGETQY
12 | TRBJ1-4 | TRBV7-2 | ASSHGRSNEKLF